This TCR beta chain stems from a study of cytomegalovirus exposure and HLA in healthy donors. The V and J ends lost 6 bases and 4 bases, in that order; junction bases with no gene match: 7. CDR1 is LNHDA, CDR2 SQIVND, per germline (reference sequence). CDR3 length: 14 amino acids. This clone was recorded a few times. Its target is not known. The study, taken as a whole, reports: Despite most TCR sequences being rare, some public TCRs occurred in many donors.

Clones were sequenced by immunoSEQ multiplex PCR, and TCRdb holds only the in-frame ones, with some missing. The repertoire has 130,000 to 150,000 clones, about 86% of them found once; the top ten carry around 8%. The sequence was obtained from a woman between 18 and 29 years old in good health and CMV-seropositive. The chain combines TRBV19 with TRBJ2-7, with 9 nucleotides matching TRBD1. The sample was PBMCs. DNA for the CDR3: TGTGCCAGTAGGACAGGGGGTGGATCATACGAGCAGTACTTC. Protein: CASRTGGGSYEQYF.